The rows below give T cell receptor beta chains drawn from one sample of a study of cytomegalovirus exposure and HLA in healthy donors. TCRdb's copy holds only in-frame clones and misses some; the assay was immunoSEQ multiplex PCR. Seen in this sample are some 110,000 clones; the ten most common clones hold 6.8%. The sequenced sample consisted of PBMCs. These receptors all come from a man aged 40-49 years in good health and CMV-seropositive. The conserved cysteine and the conserved F or W are not part of the CDR3 here.

TRBJ1-5	TRBV28	ASSFRYQPQH
TRBJ2-1	TRBV5-1	ASSSGQATWNEQF
TRBJ2-7	TRBV30	AWSGPTSVGSYEQY
TRBJ1-2	TRBV28	ASSPTGTGGSNYGYT
TRBJ2-5	TRBV6-4	ASGERLAVLWYQETQY
TRBJ1-1	TRBV30	AWSVFVRGEAF
TRBJ1-1	TRBV5-6	ASSLGGGTEAF
TRBJ2-1	TRBV7-9	ASSFSLAGSYNEQF
TRBJ2-7	TRBV5-6	ASSLAWPTAVFSYEQY
TRBJ1-2	TRBV11-2	ASSLGQGGGYT
TRBJ1-1	TRBV5-1	ASSLNMVEAF
TRBJ2-7	TRBV7-6	ASRLGTSYEQY
TRBJ1-3	TRBV5-6	ASSRTGGNTIY
TRBJ2-7	TRBV29-1	SVDAGLSPCEQY
TRBJ1-1	TRBV5-1	ASSLEGGRGAEAF
TRBJ1-4	TRBV7-2	ASSFGTRTSRLF
TRBJ2-1	TRBV11-2	ASSFNTGPVEQF
TRBJ2-7	TRBV29-1	SVARGHEQY
TRBJ2-7	TRBV5-4	ASSFPQGYEQY
TRBJ2-3	TRBV4-1	ASSQDGLAGRTDTQY
TRBJ1-5	TRBV28	ASKGERINQPQH
TRBJ2-1	TRBV13	ASSLWGTEDNEQF